This entry is about one T cell receptor beta chain. Its antigen is as yet unknown. Both 60 Vbeta primers and 13 Jbeta primers went into the PCR. The repertoire was sequenced with immunoSEQ multiplex PCR; TCRdb's copy has only in-frame clones and lacks some. The sample is made up of over 40,000 clones, and the top ten hold around 6.2% of it. V lost 5 bases and J lost 2, with 5 bases in between. Germline values: CDR1 SNHLY, CDR2 FYNNEI. This CDR3 has 12 amino acids. This sample stems from a study of cytomegalovirus exposure and HLA in healthy donors. Points from the study as a whole: Cytomegalovirus-associated TCR beta chains were listed, numbering under 200. In a later analysis, HLA-associated beta chains showed higher expansion and lower generation probabilities than comparable chains. Productive rates of about 87% or about 30% were seen for most TCR beta V segments in an earlier analysis.

The clonotype comes from a young man in good health and CMV-seronegative. The material sequenced was PBMCs. The chain couples TRBV2 to TRBJ2-3; D remains unclear. The CDR3 coding sequence is TGTGCCAGCAGTACAGACACAGATACGCAGTATTTT. This codes for CASSTDTDTQYF. The variable domain in full, completed from reference TRBV2 and TRBJ2-3, reads EPEVTQTPSHQVTQMGQEVILRCVPISNHLYFYWYRQILGQKVEFLVSFYNNEISEKSEIFDDQFSVERPDGSNFTLKIRSTKLEDSAMYFCASSTDTDTQYFGPGTRLTVL.